The 29 T cell receptor beta chains reported below all come from one sample, sequenced in a study of PD-L1 blockade in urothelial cancer (dated 2017 in TCRdb). The library relied on the immunoSEQ multiplex PCR assay. TCRdb retrieved this table from immuneACCESS and kept in-frame rearrangements only. Not all clones are present; in checked studies, unresolved V genes account for under half, and no reason is known for the remainder. This sample is represented by approximately 34,000 clones; approximately 82% of them were singletons. Of the sample, about 29% falls within the top ten clones. The material was PBMCs, obtained around atezolizumab (anti-PD-L1) treatment. The receptors stem from a man between 60 and 75 years old with urothelial cancer.

The chain employs TRBV30 and TRBJ1-1, with TRBD1 identical over 8 bases. Losses at the gene ends were 2 bases for V and 4 bases for J; bases not matched to a gene: 6. Germline lookup yields CDR1 GTSNPN and CDR2 SVGIG (reference sequence). The CDR3 extends over 14 amino acids. The CDR3 DNA is TGTGCCTGGAGTACGGACAGGGTTTTCACTGAAGCTTTCTTT. Translated: CAWSTDRVFTEAFF.

The chain links TRBV5-6 to TRBJ2-7; perhaps TRBD1 as D (6 bases). The ends were cut back, 4 bases at V and 0 bases at J, with 14 bases in the middle. CDR1 and CDR2 (germline): SGHDT, YYEEEE. This CDR3 is 15 amino acids long. The CDR3 DNA reads as TGTGCCAGCAGCCCTCCCGGGACATACTCCTACGAGCAGTACTTC. It codes for CASSPPGTYSYEQYF.

The chain carries TRBV6-6 and TRBJ2-7; no definite D call. The ends were cut back, 7 bases at V and 2 bases at J, with 12 bases in the middle. This CDR3 comprises 13 residues. Per the germline V gene, CDR1 is MNHNY and CDR2 is SVGAGI (reference sequence). Here the CDR3 reads CASMGDTTYEQYF. The CDR3 region has the DNA TGTGCCAGCATGGGTGACACCACCTACGAGCAGTACTTC.

Here the CDR3 reads CAIKSGGAGTDTQYF. CDR3 coding DNA: TGTGCCATCAAGTCGGGCGGGGCGGGCACAGATACGCAGTATTTT. The chain combines TRBV10-3 with TRBJ2-3; possible D gene TRBD2, 6 bases. Trimming cost V 7 bases and J 1 base, with 15 bases left between them. This CDR3 is 15 amino acids long. CDR1 and CDR2 from the germline V gene are ENHRY and SYGVKD.

This clone turned up a few times. The chain uses TRBV27 and TRBJ1-2; 10 nucleotides match TRBD1. The CDR3 loop spans 15 amino acids. Unmatched junction bases numbered 4, after V lost 2 bases and J lost 4 bases. CDR1 is MNHEY and CDR2 is SMNVEV in the germline V gene (reference sequence). CDR3 protein: CASSLGGQGTYGYTF. In DNA form, the CDR3 reads TGTGCCAGCAGTTTAGGGGGACAGGGGACCTATGGCTACACCTTC.

The table lists this clone with a few counts. The chain recombines TRBV2 with TRBJ1-6; D may be TRBD1 (6 bases). Germline values: CDR1 SNHLY, CDR2 FYNNEI. The CDR3 consists of 13 residues. The V and J ends lost 10 bases and 9 bases respectively, with 16 bases between them. The CDR3 region is CATVRDTGSPLHF. DNA of the CDR3: TGTGCCACCGTCCGGGACACGGGTTCACCCCTCCACTTT. Variable domain in full (rest from reference TRBV2 and TRBJ1-6): EPEVTQTPSHQVTQMGQEVILRCVPISNHLYFYWYRQILGQKVEFLVSFYNNEISEKSEIFDDQFSVERPDGSNFTLKIRSTKLEDSAMYFCATVRDTGSPLHFGNGTRLTVT.

In its sample, this clone was seen many times. This chain uses TRBV7-2 with TRBJ2-7, with TRBD1 as a possible D gene (6 bases). CDR1 and CDR2 (germline): SGHTA, FQGNSA. The CDR3 spans 13 residues. The ends were cut back, 2 bases at V and 7 bases at J, with 12 bases in the middle. The CDR3 region has the DNA TGTGCCAGCAGCTTAATTCAGGGGCATGAGCAGTACTTC. Its protein is CASSLIQGHEQYF.

The CDR3 nucleotides read TGCGCCAGCAGCATTTCCTCGAACACCGGGGAGCTGTTTTTT. Its protein is CASSISSNTGELFF. V is TRBV5-1 and J is TRBJ2-2; no clear D. There are 14 residues in the CDR3. Germline CDR1 reads SGHRS; CDR2 reads YFSETQ. The V and J ends lost 4 bases and 0 bases respectively, with 7 bases between them. Complete variable domain (other parts from reference TRBV5-1 and TRBJ2-2): KAGVTQTPRYLIKTRGQQVTLSCSPISGHRSVSWYQQTPGQGLQFLFEYFSETQRNKGNFPGRFSGRQFSNSRSEMNVSTLELGDSALYLCASSISSNTGELFFGEGSRLTVL.

This clone appeared a single time. The rearrangement joins TRBV7-2 to TRBJ2-7; possible D gene TRBD2, 7 bases. CDR3 length: 18 residues. V lost 0 bases and J lost 3, with 21 bases in between. Germline-derived CDR1 and CDR2 are SGHTA and FQGNSA. The CDR3 sequence is CASSLAGGGSRGRYEQYF. As DNA, the CDR3 is TGTGCCAGCAGCTTAGCGGGGGGAGGGAGCAGGGGCCGCTACGAGCAGTACTTC.

The CDR3: CASSLNGGANEKLFF. The CDR3 DNA reads TGTGCCAGCAGCTTGAACGGGGGTGCTAATGAAAAACTGTTTTTT. The chain combines TRBV5-6 with TRBJ1-4; perhaps TRBD1 as D (5 bases). The ends were cut back, 1 base at V and 3 bases at J, with 10 bases in the middle. This CDR3 contains 15 residues. The germline V gene has CDR1 SGHDT and CDR2 YYEEEE.

This clone came up a few times. The genes are TRBV29-1 and TRBJ1-5, with 7 positions matching TRBD1. The CDR3 contains 14 residues. CDR1 is SQVTM and CDR2 is ANQGSEA in the germline V gene. After removal of 6 bases from V and 4 bases from J, the junction contained 9 bases not matched to a gene. This CDR3 reads CSVKEGAGNQPQHF. The CDR3 DNA follows: TGCAGCGTAAAGGAGGGGGCTGGAAATCAGCCCCAGCATTTT. The full variable domain, with the rest looked up from reference TRBV29-1 and TRBJ1-5, is SAVISQKPSRDICQRGTSLTIQCQVDSQVTMMFWYRQQPGQSLTLIATANQGSEATYESGFVIDKFPISRPNLTFSTLTVSNMSPEDSSIYLCSVKEGAGNQPQHFGDGTRLSIL.

This clone was counted only a few times. The V gene is TRBV30, the J gene TRBJ1-2; 7 positions match TRBD1. This CDR3 contains 13 residues. V lost 1 base and J lost 4; bases outside the gene matches: 3. CDR1 is GTSNPN, CDR2 SVGIG, per germline (reference sequence). The CDR3 DNA reads TGTGCCTGGAGTGCAAGGACAGGCTATGGCTACACCTTC. The encoded protein is CAWSARTGYGYTF.

V gene TRBV19 combines with J gene TRBJ1-5; D call uncertain. Germline V CDR1 and CDR2: LNHDA, SQIVND (reference sequence). The CDR3 has 16 residues. V was shortened by 7 bases and J by 1 base, with 17 bases between the two germline ends. For the CDR3, the DNA is TGTGCCAGTACCACCCTTCTACGCGGGAGCAATCAGCCCCAGCATTTT. Protein sequence: CASTTLLRGSNQPQHF.

The CDR3 is CASSRIWGGTEAFF. CDR3 nucleotide sequence: TGTGCCAGCTCACGGATTTGGGGGGGCACTGAAGCTTTCTTT. This rearrangement joins TRBV18 to TRBJ1-1, with D perhaps matching TRBD1 (5 bases). CDR3 length equals 14 residues. The V and J ends lost 4 bases and 4 bases respectively, with 13 bases between them. Per germline, CDR1 KGHSH and CDR2 LQKENI.

The rearrangement links TRBV30 to TRBJ1-5, with 11 bases fitting TRBD1. The V segment lost 5 bases and the J segment 6 bases; nucleotides outside the gene matches: 6. The CDR3 consists of 14 residues. Germline CDR1 GTSNPN, CDR2 SVGIG (reference sequence). The CDR3 sequence: CAWGGQGARQPQHF. For the CDR3, the DNA is TGTGCCTGGGGTGGACAGGGGGCCCGTCAGCCCCAGCATTTT.

The gene calls are TRBV6-4 and TRBJ2-1, with 13 bases matching TRBD2. The V gene's germline CDR1 is MRHNA and CDR2 SNTAGT. The CDR3 totals 14 residues. V shed 4 bases, J shed 6 bases, and the junction held 0 bases outside the gene matches. The CDR3 spells CASSGTSGSNEQFF. CDR3 coding DNA: TGTGCCAGCAGTGGGACTAGCGGGAGCAATGAGCAGTTCTTC.

The J gene is TRBJ2-2, the V gene TRBV11-1; possibly TRBD2 for D (5 bases). In germline, CDR1 is SGHAT, CDR2 FQDESV (reference sequence). The V gene lost 5 bases and the J gene lost 7 bases, with 26 bases spanning the gap. This CDR3 is built from 18 residues. The chain's CDR3 is CASSPLLSGSVSLGELFF. The DNA of the CDR3 is TGTGCCAGCAGCCCCCTGTTAAGCGGTAGTGTCAGTCTCGGGGAGCTGTTTTTT.

The V call is TRBV7-2, the J call TRBJ2-3, with D tentatively TRBD2 (6 bases). This CDR3 is 14 amino acids long. V was cut by 3 bases and J by 2 bases, with 9 bases left in between. Germline assignment: CDR1 SGHTA and CDR2 FQGNSA. DNA of the CDR3: TGTGCCAGCAGCTTCGGCGGGGTCACAGATACGCAGTATTTT. Amino acids: CASSFGGVTDTQYF.

The chain couples TRBV5-1 to TRBJ1-5; 9 positions agree with TRBD1. The V segment lost 4 bases and the J segment 6 bases; nucleotides outside the gene matches: 8. Germline CDR1 is SGHRS and CDR2 is YFSETQ. This CDR3 spans 15 amino acids. For the CDR3, the DNA is TGCGCCAGCAGCATACAGGGGGCGGACGGTCAGCCCCAGCATTTT. Encoded protein: CASSIQGADGQPQHF.

The chain joins TRBV6-6 to TRBJ2-3, with D uncertain. The CDR3 is made up of 12 amino acids. The germline gives CDR1 MNHNY, CDR2 SVGAGI (reference sequence). The germline V and J ends were trimmed by 4 bases and 4 bases, with 6 bases remaining between them. CDR3 nucleotide sequence: TGTGCCAGCAGTTCCCCGGCAGATACGCAGTATTTT. Translating gives CASSSPADTQYF.

The chain has TRBV19 and TRBJ1-2, with 7 positions matching TRBD1. Germline loops: CDR1 LNHDA, CDR2 SQIVND (reference sequence). The trim removed 0 bases at V and 8 bases at J, leaving 12 bases unmatched. CDR3 length: 16 residues. The CDR3 sequence: CASSIDLGRQGDGYTF. The CDR3 DNA is TGTGCCAGTAGTATAGATCTCGGGCGGCAGGGGGACGGCTACACCTTC.

The chain carries TRBV7-9 and TRBJ2-2; 9 bases match TRBD1. Germline CDR1 and CDR2: SEHNR and FQNEAQ (reference sequence). V shed 1 base and J 3 bases; nucleotides not matched to a gene: 0. CDR3 length equals 15 residues. The CDR3 bases are TGTGCCAGCAGCTTAGGGACAGGGGACACCGGGGAGCTGTTTTTT. This encodes CASSLGTGDTGELFF.

This chain joins TRBV18 and TRBJ2-7, with TRBD2 as a possible D gene (6 bases). This CDR3 spans 13 amino acids. V lost 3 bases and J 7 bases, leaving 13 bases between the germline ends. Germline-derived CDR1 and CDR2 are KGHSH and LQKENI. This CDR3 reads CASSPESAGEQYF. For the CDR3, the DNA is TGTGCCAGCTCACCGGAGTCGGCGGGGGAGCAGTACTTC.

The chain recombines TRBV28 with TRBJ1-2, with D uncertain. This CDR3 spans 14 amino acids. CDR1 and CDR2 (germline): MDHEN, SYDVKM. Trimming shortened V by 8 bases and J by 0 bases, and 13 bases separated the two germline ends. The CDR3 DNA is TGTGCCAGCGCCTCCACGCGAGCTAACTATGGCTACACCTTC. Residues: CASASTRANYGYTF.

V and J are TRBV5-1 and TRBJ1-1, with D unclear. The CDR3 sequence is 13 residues long. The V gene lost 4 bases and the J gene lost 0 bases, with 7 bases spanning the gap. Germline assignment: CDR1 SGHRS and CDR2 YFSETQ. DNA of the CDR3: TGCGCCAGCAGCCGAACACTGAACACTGAAGCTTTCTTT. Its translation is CASSRTLNTEAFF.

The rearrangement uses TRBV7-3 and TRBJ2-3, with 9 positions matching TRBD2. Per germline, CDR1 SGHTA and CDR2 FQGTGA. The V and J ends lost 5 bases and 5 bases, in that order; junction bases with no gene match: 11. The CDR3 runs 16 residues. The CDR3 reads CASSPGTSRSIDTQYF. For the CDR3, the DNA is TGTGCCAGCAGCCCGGGGACTAGCCGGAGTATAGATACGCAGTATTTT.

This clone was seen a few times. The rearrangement joins TRBV27 to TRBJ2-2; unclear D gene. Germline V gene data show CDR1 as MNHEY and CDR2 as SMNVEV (reference sequence). This CDR3 has 14 residues. Trimming took off 5 bases at V and 3 bases at J, with 10 bases between the two ends. In DNA, the CDR3 is TGTGCCAGCAGTCATCGACGGGACACCGGGGAGCTGTTTTTT. Its translation: CASSHRRDTGELFF.

This chain uses TRBV5-1 with TRBJ1-2; 7 nucleotides match TRBD1. The germline V gene has CDR1 SGHRS and CDR2 YFSETQ. Germline trimming cut 4 bases from V and 7 bases from J; bases unmatched to any gene: 4. The CDR3 totals 12 residues. DNA of the CDR3: TGCGCCAGCAGCGTACAGGGGATTGGCTACACCTTC. Its protein product is CASSVQGIGYTF.

V and J are TRBV11-2 and TRBJ1-2, with 9 bases that match TRBD1. The V gene end was trimmed by 4 bases and the J gene end by 4 bases; junction bases not matched to a gene: 7. This CDR3 contains 15 residues. Germline V gene lookup returns CDR1 SGHAT and CDR2 FQNNGV. The CDR3 spells CASSSSGTGLYGYTF. The CDR3 DNA is TGTGCCAGCAGCTCTTCCGGGACAGGGCTCTATGGCTACACCTTC.